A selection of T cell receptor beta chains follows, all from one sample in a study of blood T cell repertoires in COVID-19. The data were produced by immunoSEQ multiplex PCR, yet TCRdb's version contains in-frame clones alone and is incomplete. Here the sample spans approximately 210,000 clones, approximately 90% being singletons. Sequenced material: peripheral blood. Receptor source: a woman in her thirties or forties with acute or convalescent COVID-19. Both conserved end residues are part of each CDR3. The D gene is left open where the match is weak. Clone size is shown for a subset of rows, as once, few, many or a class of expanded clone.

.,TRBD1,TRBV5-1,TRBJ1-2,CASSATGGTRIKTNYGYTF,TGCGCCAGCAGCGCGACAGGGGGAACAAGAATTAAAACAAACTATGGCTACACCTTC
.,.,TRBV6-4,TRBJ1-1,CASSAQRNTEAFF,TGTGCCAGCAGTGCACAACGGAACACTGAAGCTTTCTTT
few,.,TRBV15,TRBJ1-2,CATSRDRGRDYYGYTF,TGTGCCACCAGCAGAGATCGTGGCAGGGATTACTATGGCTACACCTTC
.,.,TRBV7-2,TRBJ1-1,CASSLVAGAETEAFF,TGTGCCAGCAGCTTAGTTGCGGGGGCCGAAACTGAAGCTTTCTTT
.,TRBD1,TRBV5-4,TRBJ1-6,CASSQDRVNSPLHF,TGTGCCAGCAGCCAAGACAGGGTTAATTCACCCCTCCACTTT
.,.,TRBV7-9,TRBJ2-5,CASSLVAGSGETQYF,TGTGCCAGCAGCTTAGTAGCAGGGTCGGGAGAGACCCAGTACTTC
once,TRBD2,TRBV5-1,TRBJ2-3,CASSAPSGGTDTQYF,TGCGCCAGCAGCGCCCCTAGCGGGGGAACAGATACGCAGTATTTT
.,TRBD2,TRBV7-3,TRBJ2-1,CASSVTSGGLGEQFF,TGTGCCAGCAGCGTGACTAGCGGAGGACTCGGCGAGCAGTTCTTC
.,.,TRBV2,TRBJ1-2,CASSVSPANYGYTF,TGTGCCAGCAGTGTTTCGCCAGCTAACTATGGCTACACCTTC
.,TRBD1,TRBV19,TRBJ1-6,CASSITGGRGDSPLHF,TGTGCCAGTAGTATCACAGGGGGGAGAGGAGATTCACCCCTCCACTTT
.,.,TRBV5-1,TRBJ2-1,CASSLAGGATDEQFF,TGCGCCAGCAGCTTGGCCGGCGGGGCGACCGATGAGCAGTTCTTC
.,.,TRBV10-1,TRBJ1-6,CASSESTISPLHF,TGCGCCAGCAGTGAGTCGACAATATCACCCCTCCACTTT
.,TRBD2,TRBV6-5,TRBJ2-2,CASRGLAGLSGELFF,TGTGCCAGCAGGGGACTAGCGGGGTTGTCCGGGGAGCTGTTTTTT
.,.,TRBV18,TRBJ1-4,CASSPPDVRVAEKLFF,TGTGCCAGCTCACCACCCGACGTCAGGGTAGCTGAAAAACTGTTTTTT
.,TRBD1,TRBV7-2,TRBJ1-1,CASSLGQLNTEAFF,TGTGCCAGCAGCTTGGGACAGCTGAACACTGAAGCTTTCTTT
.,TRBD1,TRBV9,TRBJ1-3,CASSVEGAPGNTIYF,TGTGCCAGCAGCGTAGAGGGGGCCCCAGGAAACACCATATATTTT
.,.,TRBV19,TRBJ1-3,CASSIGAGAFSGNTIYF,TGTGCCAGTAGTATAGGGGCAGGGGCGTTCTCTGGAAACACCATATATTTT
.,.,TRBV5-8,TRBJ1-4,CASSLGEGGNEKLFF,TGTGCCAGCAGCTTGGGGGAGGGCGGAAATGAAAAACTGTTTTTT
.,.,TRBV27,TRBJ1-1,CASSLSGRVNTEAFF,TGTGCCAGCAGTTTATCAGGGCGGGTGAACACTGAAGCTTTCTTT
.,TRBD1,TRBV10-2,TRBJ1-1,CAGGQGRNTEAFF,TGCGCCGGTGGACAGGGAAGGAACACTGAAGCTTTCTTT
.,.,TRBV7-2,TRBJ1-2,CASSLVFQSNYPYGYTF,TGTGCCAGCAGCTTAGTATTTCAGTCCAATTACCCCTATGGCTACACCTTC
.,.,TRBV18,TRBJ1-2,CASSPGTPSSWYGYTF,TGTGCCAGCTCACCGGGGACTCCTTCAAGTTGGTATGGCTACACCTTC
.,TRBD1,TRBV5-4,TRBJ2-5,CASSPGTGETQYF,TGTGCCAGCAGCCCCGGGACAGGGGAGACCCAGTACTTC
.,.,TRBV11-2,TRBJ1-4,CASSPRASTNEKLFF,TGTGCCAGCAGCCCGCGGGCTAGCACTAATGAAAAACTGTTTTTT
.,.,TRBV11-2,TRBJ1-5,CASSLDRNQPQHF,TGTGCCAGCAGCTTAGACCGTAATCAGCCCCAGCATTTT
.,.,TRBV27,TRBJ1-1,CASSPVLRRVADTEAFF,TGTGCCAGCAGTCCTGTTTTAAGGCGCGTAGCTGACACTGAAGCTTTCTTT
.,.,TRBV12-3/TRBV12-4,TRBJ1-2,CASRGGTDYGYTF,TGTGCCAGCAGGGGAGGGACGGACTATGGCTACACCTTC
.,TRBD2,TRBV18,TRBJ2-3,CASSPGLAGIFTDTQYF,TGTGCCAGCTCACCTGGACTAGCGGGGATATTCACAGATACGCAGTATTTT
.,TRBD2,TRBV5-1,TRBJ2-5,CASSRTFGGGEETQYF,TGCGCCAGCAGCCGCACTTTCGGCGGGGGAGAAGAGACCCAGTACTTC
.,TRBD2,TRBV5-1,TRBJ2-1,CASSFGLGFLRNEQFF,TGCGCCAGCAGCTTTGGACTAGGCTTTCTTCGGAATGAGCAGTTCTTC
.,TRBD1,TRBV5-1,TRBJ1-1,CASSLGTGDSYTEAFF,TGCGCCAGCAGCTTGGGGACAGGGGACTCTTACACTGAAGCTTTCTTT
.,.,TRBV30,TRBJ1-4,CAWSDGRGEKLFF,TGTGCCTGGAGTGACGGTAGGGGCGAAAAACTGTTTTTT
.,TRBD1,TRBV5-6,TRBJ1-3,CASSLQGPGNTIYF,TGTGCCAGCAGCTTACAGGGGCCTGGAAACACCATATATTTT
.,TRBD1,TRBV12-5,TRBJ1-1,CASGLGTGAWTEAFF,TGTGCTAGTGGTTTAGGGACAGGGGCATGGACTGAAGCTTTCTTT
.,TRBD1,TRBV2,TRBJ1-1,CASRAAGTGTTEAFF,TGTGCCAGCAGGGCTGCTGGGACAGGGACCACTGAAGCTTTCTTT
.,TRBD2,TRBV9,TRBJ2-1,CASSVSGGGYNEQFF,TGTGCCAGCAGCGTAAGCGGGGGGGGTTACAATGAGCAGTTCTTC
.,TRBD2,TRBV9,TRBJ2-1,CASSASGGDYNEQFF,TGTGCCAGCAGCGCTAGCGGGGGGGACTACAATGAGCAGTTCTTC
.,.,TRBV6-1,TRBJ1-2,CASSEQGTLYGYTF,TGTGCCAGCAGTGAACAGGGGACCCTCTATGGCTACACCTTC
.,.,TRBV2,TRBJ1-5,CASTLGNQPQHF,TGTGCCAGCACTTTAGGCAATCAGCCCCAGCATTTT
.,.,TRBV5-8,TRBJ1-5,CASSSYKGESPQHF,TGTGCCAGCAGCTCGTACAAGGGGGAGTCACCCCAGCATTTT
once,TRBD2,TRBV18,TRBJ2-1,CASSPRLGTSGEPNEQFF,TGTGCCAGCTCTCCCAGACTTGGGACTAGCGGGGAGCCTAATGAGCAGTTCTTC
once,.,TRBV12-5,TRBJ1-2,CASGPPGGPSVYGYTF,TGTGCTAGTGGCCCGCCGGGGGGGCCTTCGGTCTATGGCTACACCTTC
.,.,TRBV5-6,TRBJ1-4,CASSRRGIKRAELFF,TGTGCCAGCAGCCGTCGGGGGATAAAACGAGCAGAACTGTTTTTT
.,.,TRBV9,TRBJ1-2,CASSVGPGVTGGYTF,TGTGCCAGCAGCGTAGGTCCAGGGGTCACGGGAGGCTACACCTTC
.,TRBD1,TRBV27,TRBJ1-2,CASSRTGPAYGYTF,TGTGCCAGCAGTCGGACAGGGCCTGCTTATGGCTACACCTTC
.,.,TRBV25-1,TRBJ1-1,CASSRHKDFLNTEAFF,TGTGCCAGCAGTCGTCATAAGGACTTCTTGAACACTGAAGCTTTCTTT
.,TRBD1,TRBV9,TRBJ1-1,CASSRQGGTNTEAFF,TGTGCCAGCAGCCGGCAGGGGGGCACGAACACTGAAGCTTTCTTT
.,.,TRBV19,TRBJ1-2,CASSAGSPYGYTF,TGTGCCAGTAGTGCGGGAAGCCCCTATGGCTACACCTTC
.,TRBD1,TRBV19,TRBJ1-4,CASTNLGTAHNEKLFF,TGTGCCAGTACAAATCTCGGGACAGCTCATAATGAAAAACTGTTTTTT
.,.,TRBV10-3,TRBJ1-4,CAISDGGGTNEKLFF,TGTGCCATCAGTGATGGGGGGGGCACAAATGAAAAACTGTTTTTT
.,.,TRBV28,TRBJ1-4,CASSLGGDQTNEKLFF,TGTGCCAGCAGTTTGGGCGGGGATCAAACTAATGAAAAACTGTTTTTT
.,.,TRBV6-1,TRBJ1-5,CASSEANRGIGQPQHF,TGTGCCAGCAGTGAAGCGAATAGGGGTATTGGTCAGCCCCAGCATTTT